This T cell receptor beta chain came from a study of blood T cell repertoires in COVID-19. Study summary: The United States, Italy and Spain provided the acute and convalescent COVID-19 samples. PBMCs, B-cell-depleted T cells, or T cells were the source of the cDNA or gDNA that made up the material.

V lost 4 bases to trimming and J lost 4 bases, with 21 bases between them. The CDR3 length is 16 residues. Germline V gene lookup returns CDR1 SGHRS and CDR2 YFSETQ. In the original workflow: By means of reference gene primer amplification, nucleated cell counts were estimated. TCRdb's copy holds only in-frame clones and misses some; the assay was immunoSEQ multiplex PCR. The V and J calls and the clone size are those of that table, but D and trimming were determined from the DNA. Among 60,000 to 70,000 clones listed, over 75% were seen once. The TCR sequence derives from a man older than 75 with acute or convalescent COVID-19. The chain links TRBV5-1 to TRBJ2-7; D perhaps matches TRBD2 (7 bases). Sequencing input: peripheral blood. In DNA form, the CDR3 reads TGCGCCAGCAGCGTAGGGGGGGGAGGCCCTGGTTACGAGCAGTACTTC. Amino acid sequence: CASSVGGGGPGYEQYF. The whole variable domain, filled in from reference TRBV5-1 and TRBJ2-7, reads KAGVTQTPRYLIKTRGQQVTLSCSPISGHRSVSWYQQTPGQGLQFLFEYFSETQRNKGNFPGRFSGRQFSNSRSEMNVSTLELGDSALYLCASSVGGGGPGYEQYFGPGTRLTVT.